This TCR beta chain was identified during a study of cytomegalovirus exposure and HLA in healthy donors. Study details: Researchers previously reported finding roughly 120 million unique TCR beta sequences from roughly 200 million T cells.

The CDR3 runs 13 residues. The germline CDR1 and CDR2 sequences are SGHDT and YYEEEE. V gave up 5 bases and J gave up 5 bases; unmatched junction bases: 4. This clone was recorded once. Primers: 60 Vbeta forward and 13 Jbeta reverse. Assay: immunoSEQ multiplex PCR; the TCRdb copy retains only in-frame clones and omits some. The sample has about 180,000 clones, approximately 72% seen once. The records omit this donor's CMV serostatus. Input material: PBMCs. The chain joins TRBV5-6 to TRBJ2-7, with 10 bases fitting TRBD1. The receptor's source is a human donor in good health. Here the CDR3 DNA reads TGTGCCAGCAGACCGACAGGGGGCGACGAGCAGTACTTC. It encodes CASRPTGGDEQYF.